This T cell receptor (beta chain) was documented in a study of metastatic and nonmetastatic thyroid tumors. Across the study: A comparison of repertoires was made across blood and tumor or nodule tissue from malignant and benign thyroid patients.

Original methodology: The authors used CDR3 differences across clinicopathological groups to build a distant-metastasis classifier for papillary thyroid cancer. TCRdb re-processed the PCR reads through MiXCR. The V and J calls reflect TCRdb's pipeline rather than the authors' work. The sample yields tens of thousands of clones, roughly 17% seen once. Among the patients, none had received any treatment before thyroid surgery. This clone was counted ten times or more. The antigen remains undetermined. Study-wide results and caveats: Compared with benign nodules, malignant thyroid tumors were reported to have significantly higher TCR beta diversity in both blood and tumor.

Germline V gene lookup returns CDR1 SGHAT and CDR2 FQNNGV. The V and J ends lost 1 base and 0 bases respectively, with 11 bases between them. There are 16 residues in the CDR3. The V call is TRBV11-2, the J call TRBJ2-3, with D uncertain. This TCR came from a male donor with papillary thyroid cancer or a benign thyroid nodule (not recorded which). Some clones in this sample may be carry-over from other donors' samples. The source material was blood. The CDR3 nucleotides are TGTGCCAGCAGCTTAGGAGTCACTTCTAGCACAGATACGCAGTATTTT. Translating it yields CASSLGVTSSTDTQYF. Filled out from reference TRBV11-2 and TRBJ2-3, the complete variable domain reads EAGVAQSPRYKIIEKRQSVAFWCNPISGHATLYWYQQILGQGPKLLIQFQNNGVVDDSQLPKDRFSAERLKGVDSTLKIQPAKLEDSAVYLCASSLGVTSSTDTQYFGPGTRLTVL.